Below, 11 T cell receptor beta chains from the same sample are listed, as sequenced in a study of blood T cell repertoires in COVID-19. This table comes from immunoSEQ multiplex PCR, and its TCRdb copy is limited to in-frame clones, with some not included. The sample includes tens of thousands of clones, 89% seen only once; the top ten take 3.5%. The sequenced sample consisted of peripheral blood. These receptors all come from a human donor in a cohort sampled during active COVID-19.

The genes are TRBV29-1 and TRBJ2-7; tentative D call: TRBD1 (5 bases). This CDR3 has 13 residues. Germline V gene data show CDR1 as SQVTM and CDR2 as ANQGSEA. The V gene lost 6 bases and the J gene lost 2 bases, with 14 bases spanning the gap. DNA of the CDR3: TGCAGCGTGATGCAGGGTTCGGCCTACGAGCAGTACTTC. Its protein product is CSVMQGSAYEQYF.

V is TRBV29-1 and J is TRBJ2-1; 7 nucleotides align to TRBD1. The CDR3 is 15 amino acids. V dropped 3 bases and J dropped 0; count of bases not matched to a gene: 5. Germline V gene sequence: CDR1 SQVTM, CDR2 ANQGSEA. The CDR3, as DNA: TGCAGCGTTGAGACGACAGGGCCCTCCTACAATGAGCAGTTCTTC. This gives the protein CSVETTGPSYNEQFF.

Concerning this clone itself: This same CDR3 is encoded by further DNA sequences in the sample. The chain is built from TRBV7-2 and TRBJ2-1; 8 nucleotides match TRBD2. The CDR3 runs 15 residues. Germline loops: CDR1 SGHTA, CDR2 FQGNSA. The J segment lost 4 bases and the V segment lost 5 bases, leaving 7 bases of the junction unmatched. For the CDR3, the DNA is TGTGCCAGCAGCCAGCGTACTAGCGGATACAATGAGCAGTTCTTC. Protein sequence: CASSQRTSGYNEQFF.

The sample holds one count of this clone. The chain has TRBV9 and TRBJ1-4, with 7 bases lining up with TRBD1. The CDR3 totals 15 residues. V shed 0 bases, J shed 5 bases, and the junction held 4 bases outside the gene matches. The V gene's germline CDR1 is SGDLS and CDR2 YYNGEE. The CDR3 protein is CASSVDRGTNEKLFF. CDR3 DNA sequence: TGTGCCAGCAGCGTAGACAGGGGAACCAATGAAAAACTGTTTTTT.

This clone was counted once. V is TRBV7-9 and J is TRBJ2-7; 8 bases match TRBD2. V shed 5 bases, J shed 4 bases, and the junction held 4 bases outside the gene matches. The germline V gene encodes CDR1 SEHNR and CDR2 FQNEAQ (reference sequence). The CDR3 consists of 13 residues. The CDR3 DNA sequence: TGTGCCAGCAGCCCACTAGCGGTATACGAGCAGTACTTC. Protein product: CASSPLAVYEQYF. Combining the CDR3 with reference TRBV7-9 and TRBJ2-7 gives the whole variable domain DTGVSQNPRHKITKRGQNVTFRCDPISEHNRLYWYRQTLGQGPEFLTYFQNEAQLEKSRLLSDRFSAERPKGSFSTLEIQRTEQGDSAMYLCASSPLAVYEQYFGPGTRLTVT.

The rearrangement links TRBV19 to TRBJ2-4; D might be TRBD1 (5 bases). CDR1 is LNHDA, CDR2 SQIVND, per germline (reference sequence). This CDR3 contains 15 residues. With 5 bases removed from V and 7 bases from J, the gap between germline ends came to 18 bases. Here the CDR3 reads CASSADGAVSNIQYF. The CDR3 DNA reads as TGTGCCAGTAGTGCGGATGGGGCTGTCTCGAACATTCAGTACTTC.

This clone was observed once. The chain employs TRBV2 and TRBJ1-6; perhaps TRBD1 as D (6 bases). V was pared by 6 bases and J by 4 bases, with 10 bases between. The germline V gene has CDR1 SNHLY and CDR2 FYNNEI. This CDR3 is built from 14 residues. CDR3 sequence reads: CASSPDRYNSPLHF. CDR3 bases: TGTGCCAGCAGCCCGGACAGATATAATTCACCCCTCCACTTT. Together with reference TRBV2 and TRBJ1-6, the CDR3 gives the full variable domain: EPEVTQTPSHQVTQMGQEVILRCVPISNHLYFYWYRQILGQKVEFLVSFYNNEISEKSEIFDDQFSVERPDGSNFTLKIRSTKLEDSAMYFCASSPDRYNSPLHFGNGTRLTVT.

This chain joins TRBV5-6 and TRBJ2-3; D is unclear. V lost 4 bases and J 2 bases, leaving 17 bases between the germline ends. This CDR3 contains 16 residues. CDR1 is SGHDT, CDR2 YYEEEE, per germline. As DNA, the CDR3 is TGTGCCAGCAGCGTGGTGAGTCGGGTCCTCACAGATACGCAGTATTTT. Residues: CASSVVSRVLTDTQYF.

This clone has a handful of counts. The V call is TRBV19, the J call TRBJ1-2, with 8 bases fitting TRBD1. Germline loops: CDR1 LNHDA, CDR2 SQIVND (reference sequence). The CDR3 totals 16 residues. Trimming cost V 7 bases and J 5 bases; bases outside gene matches: 15. The CDR3 loop is CASKEAAGGLLYGYTF. The DNA of the CDR3 is TGTGCCAGTAAGGAGGCGGCAGGGGGCCTTCTATATGGCTACACCTTC.

This clone was seen only once. The chain recombines TRBV4-2 with TRBJ1-5; tentative D call: TRBD1 (5 bases). Germline CDR1 and CDR2: LGHNA and YNFKEQ. The length of the CDR3 is 13 residues. Trimming pared 1 base from V and 9 bases from J, leaving 10 bases between. DNA for the CDR3: TGTGCCAGCAGCCAAGGGGGCGTTGCGCCCCAGCATTTT. It translates to CASSQGGVAPQHF.

This clone was seen a single time. The chain combines TRBV15 with TRBJ1-3; perhaps TRBD1 as D (5 bases). CDR3 size: 14 residues. The ends were cut back, 5 bases at V and 8 bases at J, with 16 bases in the middle. CDR1 and CDR2 (germline): LNHNV, YYDKDF (reference sequence). The CDR3 sequence: CATSPSGGGDTIYF. DNA for the CDR3: TGTGCCACCAGCCCATCGGGGGGTGGGGACACCATATATTTT.